Listed below are T cell receptor beta chains from one sample, sequenced in a study of OX40 agonist ivuxolimab in advanced cancers. Libraries were prepared by immunoSEQ multiplex PCR; TCRdb keeps only in-frame clonotypes and omits some of them. The top ten clones hold approximately 25% of a sample with roughly 40,000 clones, 82% of them seen once. The sample was CD4+ or CD8+ T cells sorted from blood, taken in a trial of the OX40 agonist ivuxolimab. The source of these receptors is an adult with an advanced solid tumor such as melanoma, head and neck, liver or kidney cancer. Both conserved end residues are part of each CDR3. The D gene is left open where the match is weak. Clone size is given for some rows only: seen once, a few or many times, or a class if the clone is expanded.

>.|.|TRBJ2-2|TRBV28
CASSFSPQVNTGELFF
TGTGCCAGCAGTTTTTCCCCTCAGGTGAACACCGGGGAGCTGTTTTTT
>.|.|TRBJ2-7|TRBV6-1
CASTLRDMLWVYF
TGTGCCAGCACCCTCCGGGACATGCTATGGGTGTACTTC
>TRBD1|.|TRBJ1-1|TRBV18
CASSLQGASGNTEAFF
TGTGCCAGCTCACTACAGGGGGCGAGTGGGAACACTGAAGCTTTCTTT
>TRBD1|once|TRBJ1-1|TRBV6-5
CASSMTGRTEAFF
TGTGCCAGCAGTATGACAGGGCGGACTGAAGCTTTCTTT
>.|.|TRBJ1-2|TRBV10-3
CAISESYSYGYTF
TGTGCCATCAGTGAGTCATACAGTTATGGCTACACCTTC
>.|.|TRBJ2-7|TRBV27
CASSISGTLPYEQYF
TGTGCCAGCAGCATTAGTGGGACTTTACCCTACGAGCAGTACTTC
>TRBD1|.|TRBJ2-5|TRBV4-1
CASSQNLLQRQGGETQYF
TGCGCCAGCAGCCAAAACCTACTTCAAAGACAGGGGGGCGAGACCCAGTACTTC
>TRBD1|.|TRBJ1-5|TRBV27
CASSLQGAGYQPQHF
TGTGCCAGCAGTCTCCAGGGGGCTGGATACCAGCCCCAGCATTTT
>.|.|TRBJ2-6|TRBV7-9
CASSSLWPGTPPGANVLTF
TGTGCCAGCAGCTCCCTGTGGCCAGGTACCCCTCCTGGGGCCAACGTCCTGACTTTC
>.|.|TRBJ2-7|TRBV7-2
CATHAQDRPFFEQYF
TGTGCCACGCACGCACAGGACAGACCTTTTTTCGAGCAGTACTTC
>.|few|TRBJ1-6|TRBV7-9
CASSQDGGGSPLHF
TGTGCCAGCAGTCAGGACGGAGGGGGTTCACCCCTCCACTTT
>TRBD1|.|TRBJ1-1|TRBV19
CASRVRTGGRTEAFF
TGTGCCAGTAGGGTTCGAACAGGGGGTCGAACTGAAGCTTTCTTT
>TRBD1|.|TRBJ2-7|TRBV9
CASSSRDRGYEQYF
TGTGCCAGCAGCAGCCGGGACAGAGGCTACGAGCAGTACTTC
>.|.|TRBJ2-7|TRBV5-4
CASSPDGGPYEQYF
TGTGCCAGCAGCCCGGACGGGGGCCCCTACGAGCAGTACTTC
>TRBD1|few|TRBJ1-5|TRBV30
CAWSPGTGNQPQHF
TGTGCCTGGAGTCCAGGGACAGGGAATCAGCCCCAGCATTTT
>TRBD1|.|TRBJ2-2|TRBV7-9
CASSSTGDQTGELFF
TGTGCCAGCAGCAGTACAGGGGACCAAACCGGGGAGCTGTTTTTT
>.|.|TRBJ2-7|TRBV10-3
CAISESETGSNYEQYF
TGTGCCATCAGTGAGTCCGAAACGGGTTCTAACTACGAGCAGTACTTC
>.|many|TRBJ1-1|TRBV27
CASIRNTEAFF
TGTGCCAGCATCCGGAACACTGAAGCTTTCTTT
>TRBD1|.|TRBJ2-1|TRBV4-3
CASSQVGTEYNEQFF
TGCGCCAGCAGCCAAGTAGGGACAGAGTACAATGAGCAGTTCTTC
>.|.|TRBJ1-1|TRBV19
CASSLSWGTEAFF
TGTGCCAGTAGTTTATCGTGGGGGACTGAAGCTTTCTTT
>.|.|TRBJ2-1|TRBV29-1
CSVPGTSAYNEQFF
TGCAGCGTCCCCGGGACTTCCGCCTACAATGAGCAGTTCTTC
>TRBD2|.|TRBJ2-3|TRBV4-3
CASSQKVAGGFPSTDTQYF
TGCGCCAGCAGCCAAAAGGTTGCGGGGGGCTTCCCTAGCACAGATACGCAGTATTTT
>TRBD2|.|TRBJ2-1|TRBV7-9
CASSSSGARDEQFF
TGTGCCAGCAGTTCCAGCGGGGCAAGAGATGAGCAGTTCTTC
>.|once|TRBJ2-7|TRBV27
CASSPSTGLSYEQYF
TGTGCCAGCAGTCCCTCTACGGGTCTTAGTTACGAGCAGTACTTC
>.|.|TRBJ2-4|TRBV6-6
CASSYGNRLENIQYF
TGTGCCAGCAGTTACGGAAACAGGCTAGAAAACATTCAGTACTTC
>.|.|TRBJ2-2|TRBV28
CASSVLGITGELFF
TGTGCCAGCAGTGTTTTAGGGATCACCGGGGAGCTGTTTTTT
>.|once|TRBJ1-3|TRBV19
CASSEAALGNTIYF
TGTGCCAGTAGTGAAGCAGCTTTAGGAAACACCATATATTTT
>TRBD1|.|TRBJ2-2|TRBV7-6
CASSFRTGQTGELFF
TGTGCCAGCAGCTTTCGGACAGGGCAAACCGGGGAGCTGTTTTTT
>.|.|TRBJ1-5|TRBV5-1
CASSLGQEGNHQPQHF
TGCGCCAGCAGCTTGGGCCAGGAGGGTAATCATCAGCCCCAGCATTTT
>TRBD2|.|TRBJ2-7|TRBV19
CASSIDSRTSYEQYF
TGTGCCAGTAGTATAGATTCGCGGACTAGCTACGAGCAGTACTTC
>.|.|TRBJ2-7|TRBV7-9
CASSSKTKPYEQYF
TGTGCCAGCAGCTCAAAGACTAAACCCTACGAGCAGTACTTC
>.|.|TRBJ2-3|TRBV27
CASSPLFGGGGDTQYF
TGTGCCAGCAGTCCTTTATTTGGGGGCGGGGGAGATACGCAGTATTTT
>TRBD1|.|TRBJ2-7|TRBV13
CASSLPTGAQYF
TGTGCCAGCAGCTTACCTACAGGGGCGCAGTACTTC
>TRBD2|few|TRBJ2-6|TRBV28
CASTGGLSGANVLTF
TGTGCCAGCACGGGGGGGCTTTCAGGGGCCAACGTCCTGACTTTC
>TRBD2|.|TRBJ2-1|TRBV9
CASSVFERGGLSEQFF
TGTGCCAGCAGCGTATTCGAGCGGGGGGGCCTAAGTGAGCAGTTCTTC
>.|.|TRBJ2-7|TRBV7-9
CASSYEPSYEQYF
TGTGCCAGCAGCTACGAACCTTCCTACGAGCAGTACTTC
>TRBD2|.|TRBJ2-1|TRBV5-1
CASSYSGGSYNEQFF
TGCGCCAGCAGCTATAGCGGGGGCTCCTACAATGAGCAGTTCTTC
>.|.|TRBJ1-2|TRBV6-5
CASSLQRPRDGYTF
TGTGCCAGCAGTTTACAGAGACCGAGGGATGGCTACACCTTC
>TRBD1|.|TRBJ2-3|TRBV14
CASRGQGAGDTQYF
TGTGCCAGCAGGGGACAGGGGGCCGGAGATACGCAGTATTTT
>.|.|TRBJ2-1|TRBV9
CASSATNNEQFF
TGTGCCAGCAGCGCTACCAACAATGAGCAGTTCTTC
>TRBD1|.|TRBJ1-5|TRBV7-9
CASSGQGFGQPQHF
TGTGCCAGCAGCGGACAGGGATTTGGCCAGCCCCAGCATTTT
>.|.|TRBJ1-5|TRBV7-2
CASSLPGEGNQPQHF
TGTGCCAGCAGCTTACCAGGGGAAGGAAATCAGCCCCAGCATTTT
>.|.|TRBJ1-2|TRBV18
CASSPDGGDYGYTF
TGTGCCAGCTCACCCGACGGCGGAGATTATGGCTACACCTTC
>.|few|TRBJ2-2|TRBV9
CASSVNTGELFF
TGTGCCAGCAGCGTTAACACCGGGGAGCTGTTTTTT
>.|.|TRBJ1-5|TRBV12-5
CASLIGRFNQPQHF
TGTGCTAGTTTAATTGGGAGATTCAATCAGCCCCAGCATTTT
>.|few|TRBJ1-1|TRBV25-1
CASSDGFGGTEAFF
TGTGCCAGCAGTGATGGGTTCGGGGGCACTGAAGCTTTCTTT
>.|.|TRBJ2-3|TRBV21-1
CASSRGGCGRGTDTQYF
TGTGCCAGCAGCAGGGGGGGCTGCGGGAGGGGCACAGATACGCAGTATTTT
>TRBD1|.|TRBJ2-2|TRBV5-1
CASISTGDTGELFF
TGCGCCAGCATCTCGACAGGGGACACCGGGGAGCTGTTTTTT
>.|few|TRBJ2-1|TRBV4-2
CASSQDQSGTYNEQFF
TGTGCCAGCAGCCAAGATCAGAGCGGAACCTACAATGAGCAGTTCTTC
>.|.|TRBJ2-5|TRBV27
CASSLRGRETQYF
TGTGCCAGCAGTTTACGGGGGCGAGAGACCCAGTACTTC
>TRBD2|.|TRBJ2-1|TRBV5-1
CASSSLLSSGGENEQFF
TGCGCCAGCTCCTCTCTTTTGTCTAGCGGGGGGGAAAATGAGCAGTTCTTC
>.|.|TRBJ2-1|TRBV5-6
CASSLAGDLGYNEQFF
TGTGCCAGCAGCTTGGCCGGGGACTTGGGGTACAATGAGCAGTTCTTC
>TRBD2|once|TRBJ2-5|TRBV28
CASSPSGRAVETQYF
TGTGCCAGCAGCCCTAGCGGGAGGGCCGTGGAGACCCAGTACTTC
>.|few|TRBJ2-1|TRBV7-2
CASEGGGYNEQFF
TGTGCCAGCGAAGGCGGAGGATACAATGAGCAGTTCTTC
>TRBD1|few|TRBJ1-2|TRBV5-4
CASSESGGSGYGYTF
TGTGCCAGCAGCGAATCAGGGGGATCAGGCTATGGCTACACCTTC